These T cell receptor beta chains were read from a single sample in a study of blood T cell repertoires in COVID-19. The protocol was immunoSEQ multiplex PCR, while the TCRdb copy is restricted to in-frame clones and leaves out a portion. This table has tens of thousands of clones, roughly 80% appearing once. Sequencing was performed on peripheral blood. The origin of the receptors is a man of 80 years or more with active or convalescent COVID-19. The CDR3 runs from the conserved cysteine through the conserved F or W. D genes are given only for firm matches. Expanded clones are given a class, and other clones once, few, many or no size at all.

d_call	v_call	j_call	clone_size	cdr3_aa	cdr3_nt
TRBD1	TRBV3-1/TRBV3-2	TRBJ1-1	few	CASSQPLRTGPMNTEAFF	TGTGCCAGCAGCCAACCTCTCAGGACAGGCCCGATGAACACTGAAGCTTTCTTT
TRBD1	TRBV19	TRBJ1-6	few	CASQARDRDNSPLHF	TGTGCCAGTCAAGCCCGGGACAGGGATAATTCACCCCTCCACTTT
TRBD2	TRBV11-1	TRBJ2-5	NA	CASSLGTSKETQYF	TGTGCCAGCAGTCTGGGGACTAGCAAAGAGACCCAGTACTTC
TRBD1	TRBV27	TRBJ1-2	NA	CASSPWNEGADYGYTF	TGTGCCAGCAGTCCCTGGAATGAGGGGGCCGACTATGGCTACACCTTC
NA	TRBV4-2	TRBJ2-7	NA	CASSLLTGREQYF	TGTGCCAGCAGCCTCCTCACAGGGCGTGAGCAGTACTTC
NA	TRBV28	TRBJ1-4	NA	CASSPGEKLFF	TGTGCCAGCAGCCCAGGGGAAAAACTGTTTTTT
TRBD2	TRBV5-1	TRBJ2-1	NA	CASSLWGEGNNDEQFF	TGCGCCAGCAGCCTCTGGGGGGAGGGCAACAATGATGAGCAGTTCTTC
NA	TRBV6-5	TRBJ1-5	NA	CASGSGRDGWQPQHF	TGTGCCAGCGGCTCTGGGAGGGACGGATGGCAGCCCCAGCATTTT
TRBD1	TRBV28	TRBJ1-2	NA	CASSFPAQGAYGYTF	TGTGCCAGCAGTTTCCCCGCCCAGGGGGCCTATGGCTACACCTTC
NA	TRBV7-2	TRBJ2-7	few	CASSGQITYEQYF	TGTGCCAGCAGCGGACAGATCACCTACGAGCAGTACTTC
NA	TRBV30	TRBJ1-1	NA	CAWSSGLLMNTEAFF	TGTGCCTGGAGTAGCGGACTGCTTATGAACACTGAAGCTTTCTTT
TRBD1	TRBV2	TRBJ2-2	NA	CASTGTGVPGELFF	TGTGCCAGCACCGGGACAGGGGTCCCCGGGGAGCTGTTTTTT
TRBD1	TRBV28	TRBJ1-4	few	CASSYDRGNEKLFF	TGTGCCAGCAGCTACGACAGGGGTAATGAAAAACTGTTTTTT
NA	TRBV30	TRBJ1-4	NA	CAWRQGAYNEKLFF	TGTGCCTGGAGGCAAGGGGCGTATAATGAAAAACTGTTTTTT
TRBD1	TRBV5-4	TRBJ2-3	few	CASSWGQRTDTQYF	TGTGCCAGCAGCTGGGGACAGCGCACAGATACGCAGTATTTT
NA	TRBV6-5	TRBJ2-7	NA	CATHKGARSYEQYF	TGTGCCACCCATAAGGGAGCGCGCTCCTACGAGCAGTACTTC
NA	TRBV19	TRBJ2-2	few	CATTEGVRNTGELFF	TGTGCAACAACGGAGGGTGTTAGGAACACCGGGGAGCTGTTTTTT
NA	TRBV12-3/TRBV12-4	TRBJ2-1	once	CASRVDSYNEQFF	TGTGCCAGCAGGGTGGACAGTTACAATGAGCAGTTCTTC
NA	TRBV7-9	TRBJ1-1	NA	CASSYVGNTEAFF	TGTGCCAGCAGCTACGTGGGCAACACTGAAGCTTTCTTT
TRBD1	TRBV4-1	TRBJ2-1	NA	CASSQEDRASSYNEQFF	TGCGCCAGCAGCCAGGAAGACAGGGCGAGCTCCTACAATGAGCAGTTCTTC
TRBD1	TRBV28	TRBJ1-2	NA	CASSPGQLYGYTF	TGTGCCAGCAGCCCGGGACAGCTCTATGGCTACACCTTC
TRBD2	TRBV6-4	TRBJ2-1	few	CASRRGGPGSYNEQFF	TGTGCCAGCAGACGCGGGGGGCCTGGGTCCTACAATGAGCAGTTCTTC
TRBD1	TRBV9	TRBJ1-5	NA	CASSTSTGDGQPQHF	TGTGCCAGCAGCACCTCGACAGGGGATGGTCAGCCCCAGCATTTT
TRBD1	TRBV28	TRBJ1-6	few	CASAPSDRVYSPLHF	TGTGCCAGTGCCCCCTCCGACAGGGTCTATTCACCCCTCCACTTT
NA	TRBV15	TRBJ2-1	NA	CATSRDRDYNEQFF	TGTGCCACCAGCAGAGACAGGGACTACAATGAGCAGTTCTTC
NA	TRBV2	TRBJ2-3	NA	CASRKTDDTQYF	TGTGCCAGCAGGAAGACAGATGATACGCAGTATTTT
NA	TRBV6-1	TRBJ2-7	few	CASSDRGYEQYF	TGTGCCAGCAGTGACAGGGGATACGAGCAGTACTTC
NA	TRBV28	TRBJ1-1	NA	CASSSGQTAAEAFF	TGTGCCAGCAGCTCAGGACAGACCGCCGCTGAAGCTTTCTTT
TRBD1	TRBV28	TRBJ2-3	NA	CASSPPGTGEADTQYF	TGTGCCAGCAGTCCGCCCGGGACAGGGGAAGCAGATACGCAGTATTTT
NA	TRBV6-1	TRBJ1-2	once	CASSEGANYGYTF	TGTGCCAGCAGTGAGGGAGCTAACTATGGCTACACCTTC
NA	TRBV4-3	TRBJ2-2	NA	CASSQSTWVLNTGELFF	TGCGCCAGCAGCCAGTCGACTTGGGTCCTCAACACCGGGGAGCTGTTTTTT
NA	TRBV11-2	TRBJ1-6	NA	CASSLAVETPLHF	TGTGCCAGCAGCTTGGCGGTGGAAACACCCCTCCACTTT
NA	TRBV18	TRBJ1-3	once	CASSPNANGGNTIYF	TGTGCCAGCTCACCCAACGCTAACGGTGGAAACACCATATATTTT
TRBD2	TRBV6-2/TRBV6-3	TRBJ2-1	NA	CASSRLAGGLNYNEQFF	TGTGCCAGCAGCAGACTAGCGGGAGGGCTGAACTACAATGAGCAGTTCTTC
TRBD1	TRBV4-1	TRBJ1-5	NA	CASSRETGGNNQPQHF	TGCGCCAGCAGCCGGGAAACAGGGGGCAACAATCAGCCCCAGCATTTT
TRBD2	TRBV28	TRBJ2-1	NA	CASNPRREGTHNEQFF	TGTGCCAGCAATCCTCGTCGGGAGGGCACACACAATGAGCAGTTCTTC
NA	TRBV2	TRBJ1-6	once	CASRTTEMGSPLHF	TGTGCCAGCAGGACGACTGAAATGGGTTCACCCCTCCACTTT
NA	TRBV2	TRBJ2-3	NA	CASSEDSTRDTQYF	TGTGCCAGCAGTGAGGACTCCACTCGGGATACGCAGTATTTT
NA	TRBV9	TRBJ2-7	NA	CASSVVAGYTYEQYF	TGTGCCAGCAGCGTAGTGGCAGGCTATACCTACGAGCAGTACTTC
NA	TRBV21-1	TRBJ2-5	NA	CASSKTPRLAGWLAETQYF	TGTGCCAGCAGCAAAACTCCGAGACTAGCGGGTTGGCTCGCGGAGACCCAGTACTTC
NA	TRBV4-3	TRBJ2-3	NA	CASSQDWRVGNTQYF	TGCGCCAGCAGCCAAGATTGGAGGGTCGGGAATACGCAGTATTTT
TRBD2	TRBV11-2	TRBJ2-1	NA	CASSLGASSGRPYNEQFF	TGTGCCAGCAGCTTAGGGGCTTCTAGCGGGAGGCCGTACAATGAGCAGTTCTTC
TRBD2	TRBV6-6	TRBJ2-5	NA	CASSSPGGQETQYF	TGTGCCAGCAGTTCCCCGGGGGGTCAAGAGACCCAGTACTTC
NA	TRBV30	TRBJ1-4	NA	CAWSVLREKLFF	TGTGCCTGGAGTGTTCTCAGGGAAAAACTGTTTTTT
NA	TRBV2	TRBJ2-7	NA	CASSGWTAPYEQYF	TGTGCCAGCAGTGGATGGACAGCCCCCTACGAGCAGTACTTC
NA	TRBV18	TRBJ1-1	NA	CASSPVEGANTEAFF	TGTGCCAGCTCACCTGTAGAAGGGGCCAACACTGAAGCTTTCTTT
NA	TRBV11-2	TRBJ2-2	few	CASSLGAAFSTGELFF	TGTGCCAGCAGCTTAGGGGCTGCCTTCAGTACCGGGGAGCTGTTTTTT
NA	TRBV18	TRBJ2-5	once	CASSPPSFAGTQETQYF	TGTGCCAGCTCACCACCGTCTTTTGCGGGAACGCAAGAGACCCAGTACTTC
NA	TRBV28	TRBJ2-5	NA	CASSDFQETQYF	TGTGCCAGCAGTGACTTCCAAGAGACCCAGTACTTC
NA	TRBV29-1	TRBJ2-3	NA	CSVNGDTQYF	TGCAGCGTGAACGGAGATACGCAGTATTTT
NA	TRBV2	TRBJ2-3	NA	CASRNPGADTQYF	TGTGCCAGCAGGAATCCGGGAGCAGATACGCAGTATTTT
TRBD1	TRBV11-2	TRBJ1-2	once	CASSRDRGGYTF	TGTGCCAGCAGCAGGGACAGGGGTGGCTACACCTTC
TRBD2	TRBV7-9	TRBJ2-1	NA	CASSLVLGTSRNNEQFF	TGTGCCAGCAGCTTAGTCCTCGGGACTAGCAGAAACAATGAGCAGTTCTTC
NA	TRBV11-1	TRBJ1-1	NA	CASSQQSRRGEAFF	TGTGCCAGCAGCCAGCAAAGCCGGAGAGGTGAAGCTTTCTTT